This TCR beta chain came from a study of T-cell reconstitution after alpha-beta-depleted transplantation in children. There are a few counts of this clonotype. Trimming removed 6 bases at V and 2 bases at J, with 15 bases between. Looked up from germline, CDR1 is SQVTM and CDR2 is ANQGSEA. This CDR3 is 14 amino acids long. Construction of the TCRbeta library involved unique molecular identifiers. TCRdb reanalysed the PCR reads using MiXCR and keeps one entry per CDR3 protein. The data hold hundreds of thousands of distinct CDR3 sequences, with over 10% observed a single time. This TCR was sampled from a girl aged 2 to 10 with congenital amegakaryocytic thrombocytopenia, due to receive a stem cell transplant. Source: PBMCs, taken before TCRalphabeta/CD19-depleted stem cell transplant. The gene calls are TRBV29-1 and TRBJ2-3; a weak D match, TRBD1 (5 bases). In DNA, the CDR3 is TGCAGCGTCCCTGGGGCCTTGATCACAGATACGCAGTATTTT. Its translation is CSVPGALITDTQYF.